This T cell receptor (beta chain) was obtained from a study of cytomegalovirus exposure and HLA in healthy donors. Primers for the PCR totalled 60 Vbeta and 13 Jbeta. Sequencing used immunoSEQ multiplex PCR; TCRdb keeps in-frame clones, though not all of them. The sample consists of fewer than 200,000 clones, around 78% of them appearing once. This CDR3 region has 13 residues. V shed 0 bases and J 6 bases; nucleotides not matched to a gene: 1. Germline V gene sequence: CDR1 SGHVS, CDR2 FNYEAQ. In its sample, this clone was seen a few times. Other DNA variants within this sample encode the same CDR3. This chain uses TRBV7-6 with TRBJ2-7, with TRBD1 identical over 8 bases. The sample comprised PBMCs. The clonotype originates from a woman younger than 45 in good health and CMV-seropositive. CDR3 sequence reads: CASSLAQGGEQYF. CDR3 in DNA: TGTGCCAGCAGCTTAGCACAGGGGGGCGAGCAGTACTTC.